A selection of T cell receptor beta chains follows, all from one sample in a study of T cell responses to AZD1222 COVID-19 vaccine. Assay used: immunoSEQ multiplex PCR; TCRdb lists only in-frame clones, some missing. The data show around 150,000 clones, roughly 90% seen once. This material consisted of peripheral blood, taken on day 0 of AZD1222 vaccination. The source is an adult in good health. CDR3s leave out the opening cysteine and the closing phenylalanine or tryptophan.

ASSLWTSGSRFGTGELF,TRBV5-1
ASSLVGRGANVLT,TRBV11-2
ASSQGIFKISYNSPLH,TRBV4-1
ASKKGGSEDYGYT,TRBV6-6
ASKQTSGGGYNEQF,TRBV28
ASSPLGVQPQH,TRBV3-1/TRBV3-2
ASSQVKQGEQF,TRBV3-1/TRBV3-2
ASSGIWGNQPQH,TRBV5-8
ASRPGTGGDYGYT,TRBV6-6
ASKNLDWNTEAF,TRBV6-5
ASSLEQGQMGGYT,TRBV5-4
ASTPAGGLYEQY,TRBV19
ASSPRGMNTEAF,TRBV9
ASSPERTYSSYNEQF,TRBV5-5
ASSLFAGSQETQY,TRBV27
ASSLTPLGPPHLHGYT,TRBV5-1
ASSFAAIGLPTNEKLF,TRBV27
ASSPDGRQGARDYGYT,TRBV5-1
ASCGGPRAPYEQY,TRBV19
ASSPPGQPYEQY,TRBV27
ASSPRTDTDTQY,TRBV7-9
SVDDRYEQY,TRBV29-1
ASSEGQGKGPGANVLT,TRBV7-7
ATGQSNSPLH,TRBV6-6
ASKLRGAAGELF,TRBV19
ASSPGTAGNTIY,TRBV9
ASSFPGQRTETQY,TRBV5-4
ASSLVRGSTGELF,TRBV7-2
ASSSSGRAYEQY,TRBV11-2
ASLPGREIGYTEAF,TRBV19
ASSFGGPVSYNEQF,TRBV5-1
ASSSLQGSTEAF,TRBV11-2
ASSLFHGTRGGNTIY,TRBV5-1
SASLTGTAPYGYT,TRBV20-1
ASSITGSSNQPQH,TRBV5-1
ASSIDGLAQSEQY,TRBV19
ASSAGPIPSNYGYT,TRBV10-2
ASSSYRSTDRDWHYGYT,TRBV11-2
ASSLGMVIDYGYT,TRBV5-1